This T cell receptor beta chain was profiled in a study of T cells in Graves' hyperthyroidism and ophthalmopathy. About the research overall: The blood sample was taken at first diagnosis, before treatment began.

The CDR3 is made up of 15 amino acids. V lost 2 bases and J lost 1; bases outside the gene matches: 3. Germline loops: CDR1 SGHKS, CDR2 YYEKEE (reference sequence). Diagnosis rested on symptoms, serum thyroxine and TRAb, thyroid ultrasound, and orbital computed tomography. Researchers amplified the TCR beta CDR3 regions from RNA transcripts. Primed by the HTBI set, a first-round RT-PCR was run on the TCR CDR3. MiXCR, run by TCRdb on the multiplex PCR reads, gives a single entry per CDR3 protein. The sample consists of roughly 250,000 distinct CDR3 sequences, approximately 15% of them appearing once. The chain has TRBV5-5 and TRBJ1-1; 9 bases align to TRBD1. The source material was blood. The clonotype was recovered from a woman aged 35 to 49 with Graves' hyperthyroidism that later progressed to Graves' ophthalmopathy. DNA of the CDR3: TGTGCCAGCAGCTTAGGGACAGGGAGGAACACTGAAGCTTTCTTT. It encodes CASSLGTGRNTEAFF.